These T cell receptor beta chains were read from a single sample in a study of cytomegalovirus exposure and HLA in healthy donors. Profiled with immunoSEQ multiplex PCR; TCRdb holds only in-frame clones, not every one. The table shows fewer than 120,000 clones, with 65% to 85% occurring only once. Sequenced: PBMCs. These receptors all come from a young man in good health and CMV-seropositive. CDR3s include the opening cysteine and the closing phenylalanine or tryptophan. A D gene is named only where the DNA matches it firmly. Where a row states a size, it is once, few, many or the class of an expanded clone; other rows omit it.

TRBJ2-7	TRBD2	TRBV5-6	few	CASSLDTSENPYEQYF	TGTGCCAGCAGCTTGGATACTAGCGAAAACCCCTACGAGCAGTACTTC
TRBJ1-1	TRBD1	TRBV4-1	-	CASSQPRTGSTEAFF	TGCGCCAGCAGCCAACCCAGGACAGGGAGCACTGAAGCTTTCTTT
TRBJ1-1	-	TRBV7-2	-	CASSPYARTEAFF	TGTGCCAGCAGCCCATACGCACGGACTGAAGCTTTCTTT
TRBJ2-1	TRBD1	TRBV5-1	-	CASSLGDREDHEQFF	TGCGCCAGCAGCTTGGGGGACAGGGAGGATCATGAGCAGTTCTTC
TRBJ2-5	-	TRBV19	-	CASSILASGETQYF	TGTGCCAGTAGTATACTTGCCAGCGGCGAGACCCAGTACTTC
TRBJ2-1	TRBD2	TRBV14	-	CASSQGLGGAGLSYNEQFF	TGTGCCAGCAGCCAAGGTCTCGGGGGGGCAGGTCTCTCCTACAATGAGCAGTTCTTC
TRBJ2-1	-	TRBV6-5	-	CASSYSSYNEQFF	TGTGCCAGCAGTTATTCGTCCTACAATGAGCAGTTCTTC
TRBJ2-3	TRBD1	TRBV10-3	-	CAIWTGGSDTQYF	TGTGCCATCTGGACAGGGGGTTCAGATACGCAGTATTTT
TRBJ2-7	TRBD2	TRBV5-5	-	CASSRLEGRVSEQYF	TGTGCCAGCAGCCGGCTTGAGGGGAGGGTAAGCGAGCAGTACTTC
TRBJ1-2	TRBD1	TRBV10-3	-	CAISEQAGGQIYGYTF	TGTGCCATCAGTGAGCAAGCAGGGGGGCAGATCTATGGCTACACCTTC
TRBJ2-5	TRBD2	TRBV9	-	CASSLFSGGLQETQYF	TGTGCCAGCAGCTTATTTAGCGGGGGCTTACAAGAGACCCAGTACTTC
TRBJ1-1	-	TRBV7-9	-	CASSWTSSTEAFF	TGTGCCAGCAGCTGGACTAGTAGCACTGAAGCTTTCTTT
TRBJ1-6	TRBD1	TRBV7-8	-	CASSLSGDRGSGALHF	TGTGCCAGCAGCTTAAGTGGGGACAGGGGCTCAGGAGCCCTCCACTTT
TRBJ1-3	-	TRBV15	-	CATSPESDTIYF	TGTGCCACCAGCCCGGAGTCGGACACCATATATTTT
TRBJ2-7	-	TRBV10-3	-	CAISESTDDTYEQYF	TGTGCCATCAGTGAGTCCACCGACGACACCTACGAGCAGTACTTC
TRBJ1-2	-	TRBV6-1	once	CASSERRGAGSSLGYTF	TGTGCCAGCAGTGAAAGGCGTGGGGCAGGGTCTTCTCTTGGCTACACCTTC
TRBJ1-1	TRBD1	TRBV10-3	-	CAISTEVGQGTEAFF	TGTGCCATCAGCACAGAAGTAGGACAGGGCACTGAAGCTTTCTTT
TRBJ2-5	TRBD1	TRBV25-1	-	CASSEGQGSETQYF	TGTGCCAGCAGTGAGGGACAGGGCTCGGAGACCCAGTACTTC
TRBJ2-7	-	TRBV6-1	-	CASSETTDGSYEQYF	TGTGCCAGCAGTGAGACGACAGATGGCTCCTACGAGCAGTACTTC
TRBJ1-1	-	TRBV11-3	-	CASSLEVGKFEAFF	TGTGCCAGCAGCTTAGAGGTCGGGAAATTTGAAGCTTTCTTT
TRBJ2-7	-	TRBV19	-	CASSPDNLPGGYEQYF	TGTGCCAGTAGTCCCGACAATCTCCCCGGAGGCTACGAGCAGTACTTC
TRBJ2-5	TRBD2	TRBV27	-	CASSLSAGGRETQYF	TGTGCCAGCAGTTTATCGGCGGGGGGGCGTGAGACCCAGTACTTC
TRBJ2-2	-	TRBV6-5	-	CASRPRVTGELFF	TGTGCCAGCAGACCACGGGTCACCGGGGAGCTGTTTTTT
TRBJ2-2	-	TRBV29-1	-	CSVDSSGELFF	TGCAGCGTTGATAGTTCCGGGGAGCTGTTTTTT
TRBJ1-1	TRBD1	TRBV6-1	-	CASSEPGQGATEAFF	TGTGCCAGCAGTGAACCGGGACAGGGGGCGACTGAAGCTTTCTTT
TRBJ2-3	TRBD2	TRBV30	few	CALKAGGGTDTQYF	TGTGCCTTAAAAGCGGGGGGAGGCACAGATACGCAGTATTTT
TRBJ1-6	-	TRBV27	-	CASKQYLSSYNSPLHF	TGTGCCAGCAAGCAATACTTGAGCTCCTATAATTCACCCCTCCACTTT
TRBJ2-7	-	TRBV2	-	CASLQRSGREQYF	TGTGCCAGCCTGCAGCGATCAGGGCGGGAGCAGTACTTC
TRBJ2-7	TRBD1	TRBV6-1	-	CASSERDREFHEQYF	TGTGCCAGTAGCGAGCGGGACAGGGAATTCCACGAGCAGTACTTC
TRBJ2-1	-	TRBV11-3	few	CASSQTRRGEQFF	TGTGCCAGCAGCCAAACCAGGAGGGGTGAGCAGTTCTTC
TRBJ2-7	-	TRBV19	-	CASSFFGQSSPYEQYF	TGTGCCAGTAGCTTCTTCGGACAGTCGAGTCCCTACGAGCAGTACTTC
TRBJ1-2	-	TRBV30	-	CAWRPGDGGYTF	TGTGCCTGGAGGCCGGGGGATGGAGGCTACACCTTC
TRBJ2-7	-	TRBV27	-	CASSLSGQNYEQYF	TGTGCCAGCAGTTTATCGGGACAAAATTACGAGCAGTACTTC
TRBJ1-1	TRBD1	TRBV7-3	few	CASSYLQGMEAFF	TGTGCCAGCAGCTACCTACAGGGGATGGAAGCTTTCTTT
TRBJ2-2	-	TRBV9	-	CASSPTTGTGPGELFF	TGTGCCAGCAGCCCGACGACAGGTACAGGGCCCGGGGAGCTGTTTTTT
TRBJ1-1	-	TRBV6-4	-	CASSVTTGGEAFF	TGTGCCAGCAGTGTAACGACCGGCGGTGAAGCTTTCTTT
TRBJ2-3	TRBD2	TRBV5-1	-	CASSQGLAGEVDTQYF	TGCGCCAGCAGCCAAGGACTAGCGGGGGAGGTAGATACGCAGTATTTT
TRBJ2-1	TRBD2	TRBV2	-	CASLGLAGSNEQFF	TGTGCCAGCCTAGGACTAGCGGGGTCCAATGAGCAGTTCTTC
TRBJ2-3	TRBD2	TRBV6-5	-	CASSRLAGVDTQYF	TGTGCCAGCAGCCGACTAGCGGGGGTGGATACGCAGTATTTT
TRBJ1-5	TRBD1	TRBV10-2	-	CASSDRSGGIQPQHF	TGCGCCAGCAGTGACAGATCAGGGGGCATTCAGCCCCAGCATTTT
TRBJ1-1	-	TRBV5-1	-	CASSPLRENTEAFF	TGCGCCAGCAGCCCCCTTCGCGAGAACACTGAAGCTTTCTTT
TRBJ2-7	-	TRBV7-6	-	CASSLWARDSYEQYF	TGTGCCAGCAGCTTATGGGCGCGGGACTCCTACGAGCAGTACTTC
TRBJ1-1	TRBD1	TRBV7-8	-	CASSSTGGNAEAFF	TGTGCCAGCAGCTCTACAGGGGGTAACGCTGAAGCTTTCTTT
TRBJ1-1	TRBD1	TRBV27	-	CASSLGQEILGTEAFF	TGTGCCAGCAGTCTCGGACAGGAGATACTGGGCACTGAAGCTTTCTTT
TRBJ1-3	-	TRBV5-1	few	CASSPWGGTNTIYF	TGCGCCAGCAGCCCTTGGGGAGGCACAAACACCATATATTTT
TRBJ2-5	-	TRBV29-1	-	CSVVTGGQETQYF	TGCAGCGTCGTGACAGGCGGTCAAGAGACCCAGTACTTC
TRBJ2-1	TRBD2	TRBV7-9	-	CSSSYGTSGGASSYNEQFF	TGTTCCAGCAGCTATGGGACTAGCGGGGGGGCCAGCTCCTACAATGAGCAGTTCTTC
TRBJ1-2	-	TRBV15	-	CATSRVTGYYGYTF	TGTGCCACCAGCAGAGTGACAGGTTACTATGGCTACACCTTC
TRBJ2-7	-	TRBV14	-	CASSQDSVTYYEQYF	TGTGCCAGCAGCCAAGATTCGGTGACTTACTACGAGCAGTACTTC
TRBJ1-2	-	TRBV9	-	CASSVVTDTNYGYTF	TGTGCCAGCAGCGTAGTTACAGACACTAACTATGGCTACACCTTC